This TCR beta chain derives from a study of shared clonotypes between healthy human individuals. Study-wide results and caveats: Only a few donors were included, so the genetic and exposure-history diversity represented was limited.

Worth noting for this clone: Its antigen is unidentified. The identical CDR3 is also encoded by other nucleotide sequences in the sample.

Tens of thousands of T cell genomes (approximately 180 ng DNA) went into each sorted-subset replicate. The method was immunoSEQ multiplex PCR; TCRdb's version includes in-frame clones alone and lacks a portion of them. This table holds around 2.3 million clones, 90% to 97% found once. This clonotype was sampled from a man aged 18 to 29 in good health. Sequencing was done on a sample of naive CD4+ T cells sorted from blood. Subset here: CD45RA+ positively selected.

CDR3 in amino acids: CASSSRNTEAFF. The CDR3 DNA follows: TGTGCCAGCAGTTCTCGGAACACTGAAGCTTTCTTT. J is TRBJ1-1 and V is TRBV28; D not resolved. The CDR3 sequence is 12 residues long. Germline values: CDR1 MDHEN, CDR2 SYDVKM. Trimming left V 4 bases short and J 1 base short, with 4 bases between. Full variable domain (outside the CDR3, taken from reference TRBV28 and TRBJ1-1): DVKVTQSSRYLVKRTGEKVFLECVQDMDHENMFWYRQDPGLGLRLIYFSYDVKMKEKGDIPEGYSVSREKKERFSLILESASTNQTSMYLCASSSRNTEAFFGQGTRLTVV.